The 20 T cell receptor beta chains listed next were all sequenced from one sample in a study of blood T cell repertoires in COVID-19 (dated by TCRdb to about 2020). To prepare the library, the immunoSEQ multiplex PCR assay was applied. The table comes from immuneACCESS by way of TCRdb, which keeps in-frame sequences with V and J called. Part of the clones is missing from these tables; in studies checked, under half for an unresolved V gene and the rest for unknown reasons. The sample table records some 310,000 clones; roughly 87% of these occur just once. Clones ranked in the top ten supply 1% of the sample. Sequencing was performed on peripheral blood. The source of these receptors is a man aged 50-59 years with active or convalescent COVID-19.

The CDR3 nucleotides are TGTGCCAGCAGCCCACAGGGGTGGCCTGAAGCTTTCTTT. Its protein is CASSPQGWPEAFF. The gene calls are TRBV13 and TRBJ1-1, with 7 bases identical to TRBD1. This CDR3 spans 13 amino acids. Germline V gene lookup returns CDR1 PRHDT and CDR2 FYEKMQ (reference sequence). J was trimmed by 6 bases and V by 5 bases; bases with no gene match: 6. Full variable domain (missing parts from reference TRBV13 and TRBJ1-1): AAGVIQSPRHLIKEKRETATLKCYPIPRHDTVYWYQQGPGQDPQFLISFYEKMQSDKGSIPDRFSAQQFSDYHSELNMSSLELGDSALYFCASSPQGWPEAFFGQGTRLTVV.

A word on this clone: The sample carries other DNA sequences with the same CDR3. The chain is built from TRBV4-3 and TRBJ1-1, with D possibly matching TRBD1 (6 bases). This CDR3 has 16 amino acids. Germline V gene sequence: CDR1 LGHNA, CDR2 YSLEER. V gave up 1 base and J gave up 2 bases, with 14 bases separating them. CDR3 residues: CASSQAAGDLNTEAFF. The CDR3 nucleotides read TGCGCCAGCAGCCAAGCTGCAGGGGATTTAAACACTGAAGCTTTCTTT.

The V gene is TRBV9, the J gene TRBJ1-1; 8 bases are shared with TRBD1. This CDR3 spans 14 amino acids. V shed 4 bases and J 10 bases; nucleotides not matched to a gene: 12. Germline V gene data show CDR1 as SGDLS and CDR2 as YYNGEE. The CDR3 is CASSPRQQGALAFF. In nucleotides, the CDR3 is TGTGCCAGCAGCCCCCGTCAGCAGGGGGCTTTAGCTTTCTTT.

This chain connects TRBV5-1 to TRBJ2-3, with 7 positions matching TRBD1. The ends lost 5 bases at V and 3 bases at J; junction bases unmatched: 9. CDR3 length: 15 amino acids. CDR1 and CDR2 (germline): SGHRS, YFSETQ. The CDR3 DNA follows: TGCGCCAGCAGTATCCAGGGGGTCCGGACAGATACGCAGTATTTT. It yields the protein CASSIQGVRTDTQYF. The whole variable domain, filled in from reference TRBV5-1 and TRBJ2-3, reads KAGVTQTPRYLIKTRGQQVTLSCSPISGHRSVSWYQQTPGQGLQFLFEYFSETQRNKGNFPGRFSGRQFSNSRSEMNVSTLELGDSALYLCASSIQGVRTDTQYFGPGTRLTVL.

The chain is built from TRBV4-3 and TRBJ2-1; 7 bases map to TRBD2. Germline CDR1 LGHNA, CDR2 YSLEER. The CDR3 length is 16 residues. The ends lost 2 bases at V and 2 bases at J; junction bases unmatched: 6. In DNA form, the CDR3 reads TGCGCCAGCAGCCAACATCCAGGGACTACCTACAATGAGCAGTTCTTC. It encodes CASSQHPGTTYNEQFF.

V gene TRBV30 combines with J gene TRBJ2-5; the match to TRBD2 covers 11 bases. This CDR3 is 15 amino acids long. The germline CDR1 and CDR2 sequences are GTSNPN and SVGIG (reference sequence). The J segment lost 1 base and the V segment lost 1 base, leaving 2 bases of the junction unmatched. The CDR3 sequence: CAWSGTSGFQETQYF. CDR3 DNA: TGTGCCTGGAGTGGGACTAGCGGGTTCCAAGAGACCCAGTACTTC. The whole variable domain, remainder taken from reference TRBV30 and TRBJ2-5, is SQTIHQWPATLVQPVGSPLSLECTVEGTSNPNLYWYRQAAGRGLQLLFYSVGIGQISSEVPQNLSASRPQDRQFILSSKKLLLSDSGFYLCAWSGTSGFQETQYFGPGTRLLVL.

The chain combines TRBV5-1 with TRBJ2-3; 7 nucleotides align to TRBD2. The CDR3 spans 16 residues. Per the germline V gene, CDR1 is SGHRS and CDR2 is YFSETQ. Trimming at V came to 0 bases and at J to 2 bases, leaving 6 bases not matched to a gene. The CDR3 loop reads CASSLGLADNTDTQYF. The CDR3 DNA sequence: TGCGCCAGCAGCTTGGGGCTAGCGGATAACACAGATACGCAGTATTTT.

The sample holds a few counts of this clone. The rearrangement uses TRBV2 and TRBJ1-1; D uncertain. The CDR3 runs 14 residues. Germline assignment: CDR1 SNHLY and CDR2 FYNNEI. V was trimmed by 0 bases and J by 1 base, leaving 6 bases between them. CDR3 loop: CASSEARRNTEAFF. The CDR3 DNA reads as TGTGCCAGCAGTGAAGCGAGGAGGAACACTGAAGCTTTCTTT. Looking up the rest from reference TRBV2 and TRBJ1-1 gives the full variable domain: EPEVTQTPSHQVTQMGQEVILRCVPISNHLYFYWYRQILGQKVEFLVSFYNNEISEKSEIFDDQFSVERPDGSNFTLKIRSTKLEDSAMYFCASSEARRNTEAFFGQGTRLTVV.

The CDR3 loop is CASSDGRVSSGNTIYF. The CDR3 DNA is TGTGCCAGCAGTGACGGGAGGGTAAGCTCTGGAAACACCATATATTTT. This chain uses TRBV2 with TRBJ1-3, with D uncertain. Germline loops: CDR1 SNHLY, CDR2 FYNNEI. CDR3 length: 16 residues. Trimming shortened V by 3 bases and J by 0 bases, and 12 bases separated the two germline ends.

The sample holds one count of this clone. J is TRBJ2-3 and V is TRBV11-1; D not certain. The CDR3 spans 11 residues. Germline lookup yields CDR1 SGHAT and CDR2 FQDESV (reference sequence). Trimming pared 5 bases from V and 6 bases from J, leaving 6 bases between. The CDR3 spells CASSSVDTQYF. The DNA of the CDR3 is TGTGCCAGCAGCAGCGTGGATACGCAGTATTTT.

This chain uses TRBV28 with TRBJ1-4, with D maybe TRBD1 (5 bases). CDR1 MDHEN and CDR2 SYDVKM come from the germline V gene. This CDR3 is 14 amino acids long. The ends were cut back, 6 bases at V and 7 bases at J, with 15 bases in the middle. CDR3 loop: CASSLVGGSEKLFF. The CDR3 DNA reads as TGTGCCAGCAGCCTCGTCGGGGGGAGTGAAAAACTGTTTTTT.

The chain has TRBV28 and TRBJ1-5; 7 nucleotides line up with TRBD1. V dropped 2 bases and J dropped 5; count of bases not matched to a gene: 6. The CDR3 is 15 residues long. Germline-derived CDR1 and CDR2 are MDHEN and SYDVKM. This CDR3 reads CASSLGRTGYQPQHF. DNA for the CDR3: TGTGCCAGCAGTTTAGGGAGGACAGGTTATCAGCCCCAGCATTTT.

Here the CDR3 DNA reads TGTGCCAGCAGCCAAGAGCTTACTAGCGGGGGTAATGAGCAGTTCTTC. Translation: CASSQELTSGGNEQFF. V usage is TRBV4-2 and J usage is TRBJ2-1; 11 bases line up with TRBD2. The CDR3 runs 16 residues. The germline V gene has CDR1 LGHNA and CDR2 YNFKEQ. V shed 0 bases and J 7 bases; nucleotides not matched to a gene: 5.

The rearrangement links TRBV25-1 to TRBJ1-2, with 9 bases identical to TRBD1. CDR3 size: 14 residues. CDR1 is MGHDK and CDR2 is SYGVNS in the germline V gene. V shed 6 bases and J 3 bases; nucleotides not matched to a gene: 5. The CDR3 sequence: CASRGQGRYYGYTF. In DNA, the CDR3 is TGTGCCAGCAGAGGACAGGGGCGATACTATGGCTACACCTTC.

The chain uses TRBV19 and TRBJ2-2; 7 nucleotides agree with TRBD1. This CDR3 is built from 14 residues. V was pared by 6 bases and J by 4 bases, with 5 bases of the junction left unmatched. Germline V lookup: CDR1 LNHDA, CDR2 SQIVND (reference sequence). Here the CDR3 reads CASSQDRATGELFF. The CDR3, as DNA: TGTGCCAGTAGCCAAGACAGGGCCACCGGGGAGCTGTTTTTT.

The chain combines TRBV3-1 (or the pseudogene TRBV3-2) with TRBJ2-2, with D possibly TRBD1 on 5 matching bases. This CDR3 spans 13 amino acids. The V gene's germline CDR1 is LGHDT and CDR2 YNNKEL (reference sequence). Trimming cost V 5 bases and J 5 bases, with 9 bases left between them. CDR3 nucleotides: TGTGCCAGCAGCGCCCAGGGAACCGGGGAGCTGTTTTTT. Its translation is CASSAQGTGELFF.

The chain recombines TRBV30 with TRBJ2-5; D perhaps matches TRBD2 (6 bases). V was clipped by 3 bases and J by 1 base, with 12 bases between them. CDR1 GTSNPN and CDR2 SVGIG come from the germline V gene (reference sequence). The CDR3 covers 14 residues. In nucleotides, the CDR3 is TGTGCCTGGAGAGCCGCGGGGTCCCAAGAGACCCAGTACTTC. Its translation: CAWRAAGSQETQYF.

V usage is TRBV6-5 and J usage is TRBJ1-5; D uncertain. Germline CDR1 MNHEY, CDR2 SVGAGI. The CDR3 is 15 residues long. The V and J ends lost 6 bases and 0 bases respectively, with 12 bases between them. CDR3 region: CASSPRGNSNQPQHF. The CDR3 DNA reads TGTGCCAGCAGCCCCCGGGGAAATAGCAATCAGCCCCAGCATTTT.

CDR3 sequence reads: CASSMTGVDTNEKLFF. CDR3 coding DNA: TGTGCCAGCAGCATGACAGGGGTGGACACTAATGAAAAACTGTTTTTT. The chain couples TRBV7-6 to TRBJ1-4; 8 nucleotides match TRBD1. Germline lookup yields CDR1 SGHVS and CDR2 FNYEAQ. The trim removed 5 bases at V and 2 bases at J, leaving 7 bases unmatched. CDR3 size: 16 residues.

The rearrangement joins TRBV7-2 to TRBJ1-1, with D possibly matching TRBD1 (5 bases). V lost 3 bases, J lost 0 bases, and 8 bases lay in between. The CDR3 is 14 amino acids. Germline CDR1 and CDR2: SGHTA and FQGNSA. CDR3 DNA sequence: TGTGCCAGCAGCTTTATGACAGTGAACACTGAAGCTTTCTTT. It encodes CASSFMTVNTEAFF.